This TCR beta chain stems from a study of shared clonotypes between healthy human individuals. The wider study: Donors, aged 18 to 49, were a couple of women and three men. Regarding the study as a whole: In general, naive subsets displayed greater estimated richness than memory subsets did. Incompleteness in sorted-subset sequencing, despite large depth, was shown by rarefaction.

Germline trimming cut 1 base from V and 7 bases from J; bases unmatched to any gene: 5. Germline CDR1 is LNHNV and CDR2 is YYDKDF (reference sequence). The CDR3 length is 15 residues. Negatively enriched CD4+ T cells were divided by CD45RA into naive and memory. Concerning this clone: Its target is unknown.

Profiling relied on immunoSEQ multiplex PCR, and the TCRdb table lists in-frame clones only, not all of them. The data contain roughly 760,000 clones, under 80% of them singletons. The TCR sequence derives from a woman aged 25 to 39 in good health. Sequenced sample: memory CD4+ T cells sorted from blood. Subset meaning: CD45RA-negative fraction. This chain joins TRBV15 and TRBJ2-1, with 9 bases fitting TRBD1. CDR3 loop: CATSRAGTGRNEQFF. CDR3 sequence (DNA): TGTGCCACCAGCAGAGCCGGGACAGGGAGGAATGAGCAGTTCTTC.